The next 5 T cell receptor beta chains were all read from a single sample in a study of blood T cell repertoires in COVID-19 (dated by TCRdb to 2020 to 2021). Library prep was done by the immunoSEQ multiplex PCR assay. Here the immuneACCESS table is served through TCRdb, limited to in-frame sequences with V and J called. Missing clones are a known gap in these copies; in checked studies unresolved V genes cover under half, and the rest lacks a known reason. Across this sample there are 70,000 to 100,000 clones, with roughly 86% seen only once. The ten largest account for approximately 6.8% of the sample. The sequenced material came from peripheral blood. The source of these receptors is a man over 45 with active or convalescent COVID-19.

The chain uses TRBV7-2 and TRBJ2-1; 9 bases match TRBD2. This CDR3 has 15 amino acids. Germline-derived CDR1 and CDR2 are SGHTA and FQGNSA. Trimming at V came to 5 bases and at J to 4 bases, leaving 6 bases not matched to a gene. As DNA, the CDR3 is TGTGCCAGCAGCCTCTCGCGGGGGGGATACAATGAGCAGTTCTTC. Translation gives CASSLSRGGYNEQFF.

This chain uses TRBV28 with TRBJ1-4; D not resolved. The germline V gene has CDR1 MDHEN and CDR2 SYDVKM. The CDR3 has 15 residues. Trimming shortened V by 7 bases and J by 0 bases, and 12 bases separated the two germline ends. This CDR3 is CASTSRAATNEKLFF. The CDR3 bases are TGTGCCAGCACCTCTAGAGCTGCAACTAATGAAAAACTGTTTTTT.

This clone was counted between two and nine times. Germline and junction disagree at one end, which may indicate a read error. The chain is built from TRBV9 and TRBJ1-1; a weak D match, TRBD1 (5 bases). The CDR3 has 13 amino acids. Germline CDR1 SGDLS, CDR2 YYNGEE. The CDR3 coding sequence is TGTGCCAGCAGCCCCCGGACAAACAATGAAGCTTTCTTT. It specifies CASSPRTNNEAFF.

This chain uses TRBV2 with TRBJ2-5; maybe TRBD2 (6 bases). The germline V gene has CDR1 SNHLY and CDR2 FYNNEI. V gave up 8 bases and J gave up 1 base, with 11 bases separating them. CDR3 size: 13 residues. CDR3 loop: CASGRDAQETQYF. In DNA, the CDR3 is TGTGCCAGCGGGCGGGATGCCCAAGAGACCCAGTACTTC.

There are a few counts of this clone. The V and J genes are TRBV19 and TRBJ2-1; perhaps TRBD1 as D (6 bases). Germline V CDR1 and CDR2: LNHDA, SQIVND (reference sequence). The V and J ends lost 4 bases and 9 bases respectively, with 19 bases between them. The CDR3 spans 15 residues. CDR3 sequence: CASSNGQPGQGEQFF. The CDR3 nucleotides are TGTGCCAGTAGTAATGGACAGCCGGGCCAGGGTGAGCAGTTCTTC.